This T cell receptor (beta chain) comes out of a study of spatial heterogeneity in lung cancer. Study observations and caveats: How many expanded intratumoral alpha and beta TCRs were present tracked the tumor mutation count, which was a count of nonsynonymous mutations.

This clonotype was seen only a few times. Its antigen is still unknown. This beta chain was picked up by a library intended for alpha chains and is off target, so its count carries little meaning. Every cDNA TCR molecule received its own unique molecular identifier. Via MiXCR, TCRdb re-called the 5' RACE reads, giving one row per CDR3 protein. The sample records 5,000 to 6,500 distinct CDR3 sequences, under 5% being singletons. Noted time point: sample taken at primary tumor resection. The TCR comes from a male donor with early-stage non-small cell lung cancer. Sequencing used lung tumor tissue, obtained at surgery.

The CDR3 DNA follows: TGTGCCAGCAGTTCCTCAGGGGATTTAGGGGAAAAACTGTTTTTT. Its protein is CASSSSGDLGEKLFF. This sequence joins TRBV12-3 or TRBV12-4 and TRBJ1-4, with a tentative D call TRBD1 (6 bases). The V and J ends lost 4 bases and 8 bases respectively, with 17 bases between them. This CDR3 spans 15 amino acids.